This T cell receptor beta chain was captured in a study of blood T cell repertoires in COVID-19. Enrolled through a virtual design, the participants were between about 18 and 100 years of age and came from 24 US areas. Donors were grouped by their self-reported clinical history. Per germline, CDR1 SGDLS and CDR2 YYNGEE. Trimming took 1 base from V and 7 from J, leaving 12 bases between them. The CDR3 loop spans 13 amino acids. Produced via immunoSEQ multiplex PCR; TCRdb's table is partial and in-frame only. Among approximately 140,000 clones listed, 80% to 85% were seen once. The sample consisted of PBMCs or T cells enriched from blood (not recorded which). The receptor comes from a woman aged 45-60 years who had been exposed to COVID-19. J is TRBJ2-7 and V is TRBV9; weak D call: TRBD2 (5 bases). The chain's CDR3 is CASSVSLAGEQYF. The CDR3 DNA is TGTGCCAGCAGCGTATCGCTTGCGGGTGAGCAGTACTTC.